This is a list of T cell receptor beta chains from one sample in a study of T cells in Graves' hyperthyroidism and ophthalmopathy. TCRdb reanalysed the multiplex PCR reads using MiXCR and keeps one entry per CDR3 protein. The sample has 660,000 or so distinct CDR3 sequences, under 25% seen once. Sequenced sample: blood. All receptors derive from a man aged 30 to 45 with Graves' ophthalmopathy. CDR3s include the opening cysteine and the closing phenylalanine or tryptophan. The D gene is left open where the match is weak. Size values are once, few and many counts, or a class for expanded clones, and some rows have none.

abundance | d_gene | j_gene | v_gene | CDR3aa | CDR3nt
NA | TRBD2 | TRBJ2-1 | TRBV20-1 | CSAREREKTYNEQFF | TGCAGTGCTAGAGAGCGGGAGAAGACCTACAATGAGCAGTTCTTC
few | NA | TRBJ1-2 | TRBV13 | CASSSGLHGYTF | TGTGCCAGCAGCTCGGGACTTCATGGCTACACCTTC
NA | TRBD2 | TRBJ2-5 | TRBV18 | CASSPTTSIQETQYF | TGTGCCAGCTCGCCTACGACTAGCATACAAGAGACCCAGTACTTC
NA | NA | TRBJ2-2 | TRBV5-6 | CASSRLRRGLNTGELFF | TGTGCCAGCAGCCGACTACGCAGGGGATTGAACACCGGGGAGCTGTTTTTT
NA | NA | TRBJ1-1 | TRBV18 | CASSPAAGVRTEAFF | TGTGCCAGCTCACCAGCCGCAGGGGTTCGGACTGAAGCTTTCTTT
NA | NA | TRBJ2-1 | TRBV28 | CASRWNNEQFF | TGTGCCAGCAGGTGGAACAATGAGCAGTTCTTC
many | TRBD1 | TRBJ2-5 | TRBV7-9 | CASSLAETGGETQYF | TGTGCCAGCAGCTTAGCAGAGACAGGGGGGGAGACCCAGTACTTC
NA | NA | TRBJ1-1 | TRBV19 | CASSPGWSNPNTEAFF | TGTGCCAGTAGTCCTGGCTGGTCCAATCCGAACACTGAAGCTTTCTTT
few | NA | TRBJ2-7 | TRBV20-1 | CSVPPSDSYEQYF | TGCAGTGTGCCCCCGTCGGACTCCTACGAGCAGTACTTC
many | NA | TRBJ2-3 | TRBV10-3 | CAISQGSADTQYF | TGTGCCATCAGTCAAGGGAGTGCAGATACGCAGTATTTT
many | NA | TRBJ1-1 | TRBV7-2 | CASSSQISLSEAFF | TGTGCCAGCAGCTCACAGATCTCACTGAGTGAAGCTTTCTTT
many | NA | TRBJ2-1 | TRBV2 | CASSETEVPYNEQFF | TGTGCCAGCAGTGAAACAGAGGTCCCCTACAATGAGCAGTTCTTC
NA | NA | TRBJ2-7 | TRBV11-2 | CASSSTVHYEQYF | TGTGCCAGCAGCTCGACAGTGCACTACGAGCAGTACTTC
NA | NA | TRBJ1-5 | TRBV30 | CAWSVRTNQPQHF | TGTGCCTGGAGTGTACGTACTAATCAGCCCCAGCATTTT
many | NA | TRBJ1-1 | TRBV12-3/TRBV12-4 | CASRHDRLQAFF | TGTGCCAGCAGGCATGACAGGCTGCAAGCTTTCTTT
many | NA | TRBJ2-7 | TRBV30 | CAWSVGDEQYF | TGTGCCTGGAGTGTAGGGGACGAGCAGTACTTC
many | NA | TRBJ2-7 | TRBV5-1 | CASTGGSYEQYF | TGCGCCAGCACCGGGGGCTCCTACGAGCAGTACTTC
NA | TRBD2 | TRBJ2-7 | TRBV20-1 | CSTRGSGRLHEQYF | TGCAGTACCAGAGGTAGCGGGAGGTTGCACGAGCAGTACTTC
NA | TRBD1 | TRBJ2-7 | TRBV29-1 | CSVELGQGGDEQYF | TGCAGCGTTGAATTGGGACAGGGAGGGGACGAGCAGTACTTC
NA | NA | TRBJ1-2 | TRBV6-1 | CASSGAGPNYGYTF | TGTGCCAGCAGTGGGGCAGGCCCGAACTATGGCTACACCTTC
few | NA | TRBJ2-7 | TRBV7-2 | CASSPRDIPYEQYF | TGTGCCAGCAGCCCTCGGGACATCCCCTACGAGCAGTACTTC
NA | NA | TRBJ2-1 | TRBV20-1 | CSARVPPPPNNEQFF | TGCAGTGCTAGAGTACCGCCCCCCCCAAACAATGAGCAGTTCTTC
NA | NA | TRBJ1-1 | TRBV29-1 | CSVTNPGTFTGTEAFF | TGCAGCGTTACCAATCCCGGGACATTTACCGGTACTGAAGCTTTCTTT
few | NA | TRBJ2-7 | TRBV4-1 | CASSQGITYEQYF | TGCGCCAGCAGCCAAGGTATTACCTACGAGCAGTACTTC
NA | TRBD2 | TRBJ2-5 | TRBV10-3 | CAISEKPAGDRKTQYF | TGTGCCATCAGTGAGAAGCCGGCGGGAGACAGAAAGACCCAGTACTTC
few | NA | TRBJ1-5 | TRBV30 | CAWSVGDNQPQHF | TGTGCCTGGAGTGTTGGGGACAATCAGCCCCAGCATTTT